This is a list of T cell receptor beta chains from one sample in a study of T cell repertoires in cytomegalovirus infection. TCRdb processed the reads anew with MiXCR; each CDR3 protein has one entry. The sample comprises some 300,000 distinct CDR3 sequences, about a sixth of which are singletons, and around 12% rests with the top ten. The sequenced material came from PBMCs. The receptors shown here come from a human donor in good health (CMV status not recorded). Some clones in this sample may be carry-over from other donors' samples. Both conserved end residues are part of each CDR3. The D gene is left open where the match is weak. The size of a clone is reported for some rows only, either as once, few or many, or as a class for expanded clones.

TRBJ1-3 | TRBV7-2 | NA | many | CASSLDPGYSGNTIYF | TGTGCCAGCAGCTTAGATCCGGGGTACTCTGGAAACACCATATATTTT
TRBJ2-7 | TRBV7-6 | TRBD2 | NA | CASSSPGRGVYEQYF | TGTGCCAGCAGCTCCCCCGGGAGGGGGGTTTACGAGCAGTACTTC
TRBJ2-1 | TRBV7-2 | NA | many | CASSLGTGLSYNEQFF | TGTGCCAGCAGCTTAGGTACAGGCCTCTCCTACAATGAGCAGTTCTTC
TRBJ2-7 | TRBV7-9 | NA | many | CASTSGTYEQYF | TGTGCCAGCACTAGTGGGACCTACGAGCAGTACTTC
TRBJ1-4 | TRBV7-4 | NA | few | CASSNTATNEKLFF | TGTGCCAGCAGCAACACCGCAACTAATGAAAAACTGTTTTTT
TRBJ2-7 | TRBV20-1 | TRBD2 | NA | CSARELLAGGLLISYEQYF | TGCAGTGCTAGAGAGCTACTAGCGGGGGGGCTCTTGATCTCCTACGAGCAGTACTTC
TRBJ1-6 | TRBV18 | TRBD1 | NA | CASSLRQGWNSPLHF | TGTGCCAGCTCACTAAGACAGGGTTGGAATTCACCCCTCCACTTT
TRBJ2-3 | TRBV20-1 | NA | once | CSASPALGGPSTDTQYF | TGCAGTGCTAGCCCCGCGTTGGGGGGGCCGAGCACAGATACGCAGTATTTT
TRBJ1-5 | TRBV19 | NA | few | CAGGSEGPQHF | TGTGCCGGAGGATCAGAGGGGCCCCAGCATTTT
TRBJ2-6 | TRBV2 | TRBD2 | few | CASNRGLGPGANVLTF | TGTGCCAGCAATAGGGGACTAGGGCCTGGGGCCAACGTCCTGACTTTC
TRBJ2-2 | TRBV20-1 | NA | NA | CSARDSFWSGELFF | TGCAGTGCTAGGGACTCCTTCTGGTCCGGGGAGCTGTTTTTT